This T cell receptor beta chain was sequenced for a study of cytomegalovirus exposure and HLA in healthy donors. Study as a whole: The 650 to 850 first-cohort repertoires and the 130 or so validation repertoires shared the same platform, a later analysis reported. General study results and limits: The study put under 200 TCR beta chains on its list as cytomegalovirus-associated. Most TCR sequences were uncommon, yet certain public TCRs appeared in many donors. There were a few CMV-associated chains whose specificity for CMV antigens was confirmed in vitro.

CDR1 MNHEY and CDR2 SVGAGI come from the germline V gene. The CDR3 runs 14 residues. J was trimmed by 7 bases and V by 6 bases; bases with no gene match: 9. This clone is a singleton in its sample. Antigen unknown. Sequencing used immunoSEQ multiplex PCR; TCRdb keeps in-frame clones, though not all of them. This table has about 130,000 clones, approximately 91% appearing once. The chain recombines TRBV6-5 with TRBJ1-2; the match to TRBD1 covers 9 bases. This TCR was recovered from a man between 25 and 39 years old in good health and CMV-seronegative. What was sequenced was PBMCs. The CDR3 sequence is CASRRDRGTGGYTF. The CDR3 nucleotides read TGTGCCAGCAGACGAGACAGGGGGACGGGTGGCTACACCTTC.